Following are 3 T cell receptor beta chains from one sample sequenced in a study of CXCR3-negative and CXCR3-positive naive CD8 T cells. The study, taken as a whole, reports: CXCR3-positive naive cells had TRB CDR3s that were more hydrophobic than CXCR3-negative naive cells had.

These receptors are not linked to any known antigen. The authors made the TRB cDNA libraries by 5' RACE using UMI labels. TCRdb reanalyzed the 5' RACE reads and collapses them to one entry per CDR3 protein, without DNA. The table lists some 140,000 distinct CDR3 sequences. The specimen sequenced was naive CXCR3+ CD8+ T cells from blood. Stated subset: CD45RO-CCR7+CD27+CD95- naive CD8+ T cells expressing CXCR3 (TNR3+). Source of these receptors: a human donor in good health. Some clones in this sample may be carry-over from other donors' samples.

The chain combines TRBV27 with TRBJ2-4; TCRdb names TRBD1, which stays unverified in the absence of DNA. This CDR3 comprises 15 residues. Per germline, CDR1 MNHEY and CDR2 SMNVEV (reference sequence). The CDR3 region is CASSPFQGARNIQYF.

This chain's CDR3 is CASSPTGLAGSSSYEQYF. The genes are TRBV18 and TRBJ2-7; TCRdb lists TRBD2, though no DNA is available to test this call. The V gene's germline CDR1 is KGHSH and CDR2 LQKENI. The CDR3 consists of 18 residues.

The chain joins TRBV12-3 or TRBV12-4 to TRBJ2-3; the D call from TCRdb, TRBD1, cannot be confirmed without DNA. There are 12 residues in the CDR3. The CDR3 protein is CASRGVRSEQYF.